These 15 T cell receptor beta chains came from one sample sequenced in a study of T-cell memory formation after mild COVID-19. TCRdb reanalysed the 5' RACE reads using MiXCR and keeps one entry per CDR3 protein. The sample lists roughly 80,000 distinct CDR3 sequences; approximately 23% were seen once. Sequences were obtained from PBMCs or a T cell subset sorted from them (not recorded which). The receptors here all came from a man younger than 30 who had mild COVID-19 (a few samples of this study predate the infection). Cell type and time point are not known.

This clonotype occurred a few times. V usage is TRBV7-6 and J usage is TRBJ2-3; weak D call: TRBD1 (6 bases). CDR1 is SGHVS, CDR2 FNYEAQ, per germline. Trimming stripped 5 bases from V and 0 bases from J, with 15 bases between. The CDR3 runs 16 residues. CDR3: CASSDRTGFSTDTQYF. In DNA form, the CDR3 reads TGTGCCAGCAGCGATCGAACAGGGTTTAGCACAGATACGCAGTATTTT. Using reference TRBV7-6 and TRBJ2-3 for the parts outside the CDR3, the full variable domain is GAGVSQSPRYKVTKRGQDVALRCDPISGHVSLYWYRQALGQGPEFLTYFNYEAQQDKSGLPNDRFSAERPEGSISTLTIQRTEQRDSAMYRCASSDRTGFSTDTQYFGPGTRLTVL.

This clonotype was counted a few times. V usage is TRBV4-1 and J usage is TRBJ2-2, with D uncertain. V dropped 1 base and J dropped 4 bases, with 10 bases sitting between them. Germline CDR1 MGHRA, CDR2 YSYEKL. The CDR3 consists of 15 residues. The CDR3 loop is CASSQAASGTGELFF. CDR3 nucleotide sequence: TGCGCCAGCAGCCAAGCGGCTAGTGGCACCGGGGAGCTGTTTTTT.

This chain connects TRBV7-9 to TRBJ1-1; 7 nucleotides align to TRBD1. The ends lost 5 bases at V and 1 base at J; junction bases unmatched: 7. CDR1 and CDR2 from the germline V gene are SEHNR and FQNEAQ (reference sequence). The CDR3 has 15 residues. The CDR3 coding sequence is TGTGCCAGCAGCACTAGGGGGCGGAAGAACACTGAAGCTTTCTTT. This codes for CASSTRGRKNTEAFF.

The J gene is TRBJ1-5, the V gene TRBV29-1; D unclear. The CDR3 is 14 amino acids. The V gene's germline CDR1 is SQVTM and CDR2 ANQGSEA. Between the trimmed V and J ends, which lost 7 bases and 1 base, there was a span of 14 bases. The CDR3 bases are TGCAGCGGGCACAGTGACCCAAGCAATCAGCCCCAGCATTTT. As protein: CSGHSDPSNQPQHF. Full variable domain (outside the CDR3, taken from reference TRBV29-1 and TRBJ1-5): SAVISQKPSRDICQRGTSLTIQCQVDSQVTMMFWYRQQPGQSLTLIATANQGSEATYESGFVIDKFPISRPNLTFSTLTVSNMSPEDSSIYLCSGHSDPSNQPQHFGDGTRLSIL.

In its sample, this clonotype was seen once. The J gene is TRBJ1-2, the V gene TRBV30; 10 positions match TRBD1. Germline V lookup: CDR1 GTSNPN, CDR2 SVGIG (reference sequence). This CDR3 region has 14 residues. With 4 bases clipped from V and 2 bases from J, the junction kept 4 bases outside the gene matches. CDR3 sequence (DNA): TGTGCCTGGACCGGACAGGGGGGAAACTATGGCTACACCTTC. This gives the protein CAWTGQGGNYGYTF.

This clonotype has just one count. This chain joins TRBV27 and TRBJ2-7; the match to TRBD1 covers 7 bases. Germline lookup yields CDR1 MNHEY and CDR2 SMNVEV (reference sequence). Trimming at V came to 6 bases and at J to 0 bases, leaving 5 bases not matched to a gene. CDR3 length: 14 amino acids. CDR3 in amino acids: CASRPDRASYEQYF. In DNA, the CDR3 is TGTGCCAGCAGACCAGACAGGGCCTCCTACGAGCAGTACTTC.

This clonotype was found a few times. The genes are TRBV6-2 or TRBV6-3 and TRBJ2-1, with 11 bases lining up with TRBD1. The CDR3 totals 15 residues. Germline V gene lookup returns CDR1 MNHEY and CDR2 SVGEGT. Losses at the gene ends were 5 bases for V and 12 bases for J; bases not matched to a gene: 12. The CDR3 here is CASSKPGQGVHGQFF. DNA of the CDR3: TGTGCCAGCAGTAAACCGGGACAGGGGGTCCATGGGCAGTTCTTC.

This clonotype was counted many times. This rearrangement joins TRBV15 to TRBJ2-7, with D unclear. This CDR3 is 14 amino acids long. Germline loops: CDR1 LNHNV, CDR2 YYDKDF (reference sequence). Trimming took 5 bases from V and 6 from J, leaving 17 bases between them. The DNA for the CDR3 is TGTGCCACCAGCCCCGGCCGAGAAGGGTCCGAGCAGTACGTC. Residues: CATSPGREGSEQYV.

This chain joins TRBV15 and TRBJ2-3, with 9 bases that match TRBD2. The J segment lost 8 bases and the V segment lost 5 bases, leaving 17 bases of the junction unmatched. The V gene's germline CDR1 is LNHNV and CDR2 YYDKDF (reference sequence). This CDR3 spans 17 amino acids. CDR3 protein: CATSRLPGTSRPPTQYF. The CDR3 DNA reads as TGTGCCACCAGCCGTTTACCCGGGACTAGCAGGCCCCCTACGCAGTATTTT.

This clonotype was observed a handful of times. V gene TRBV20-1 combines with J gene TRBJ2-1; 9 nucleotides line up with TRBD1. The CDR3 sequence is 15 residues long. Per the germline V gene, CDR1 is DFQATT and CDR2 is SNEGSKA (reference sequence). The V gene end was trimmed by 2 bases and the J gene end by 0 bases; junction bases not matched to a gene: 2. This chain's CDR3 is CSARRQGGSYNEQFF. Here the CDR3 DNA reads TGCAGTGCTAGACGACAGGGGGGCTCCTACAATGAGCAGTTCTTC.

The chain couples TRBV11-2 to TRBJ2-2; D is ambiguous. The CDR3 is made up of 14 amino acids. V was cut by 8 bases and J by 0 bases, with 10 bases left in between. Germline V gene sequence: CDR1 SGHAT, CDR2 FQNNGV. CDR3 residues: CASSWTPNTGELFF. The CDR3 DNA is TGTGCCAGCTCCTGGACCCCGAACACCGGGGAGCTGTTTTTT. Full variable domain (outside the CDR3, taken from reference TRBV11-2 and TRBJ2-2): EAGVAQSPRYKIIEKRQSVAFWCNPISGHATLYWYQQILGQGPKLLIQFQNNGVVDDSQLPKDRFSAERLKGVDSTLKIQPAKLEDSAVYLCASSWTPNTGELFFGEGSRLTVL.

For the CDR3, the DNA is TGCGCCAGCAGCTTGGAAGACACCGGGGAGCTGTTTTTT. This gives the protein CASSLEDTGELFF. This chain joins TRBV5-1 and TRBJ2-2, with D unresolved. Trimming shortened V by 0 bases and J by 3 bases, and 3 bases separated the two germline ends. Germline CDR1 and CDR2: SGHRS and YFSETQ. The CDR3 is made up of 13 amino acids.

The chain uses TRBV7-6 and TRBJ2-2, with 11 bases aligning to TRBD1. Looked up from germline, CDR1 is SGHVS and CDR2 is FNYEAQ. Trimming took 4 bases from V and 4 from J; bases not matched to a gene: 5. The CDR3 extends over 16 amino acids. CDR3 DNA: TGTGCCAGCAGCTCTCAGGGACAGGGGGTCACCGGGGAGCTGTTTTTT. Protein sequence: CASSSQGQGVTGELFF.

This clonotype was observed a few times. The rearrangement uses TRBV10-3 and TRBJ2-7, with 9 nucleotides matching TRBD1. The CDR3 has 17 amino acids. Germline CDR1 ENHRY, CDR2 SYGVKD. V lost 4 bases and J lost 4; bases outside the gene matches: 14. CDR3 nucleotide sequence: TGTGCCATCAGTGGGGGAAGCGTCGGGACAGGGTGGTACGAGCAGTACGTC. Its translation: CAISGGSVGTGWYEQYV.

This clonotype was picked up a small number of times. This sequence joins TRBV7-9 and TRBJ1-1; 7 bases fit TRBD1. Germline trimming cut 5 bases from V and 1 base from J; bases unmatched to any gene: 4. The length of the CDR3 is 14 residues. The germline V gene has CDR1 SEHNR and CDR2 FQNEAQ (reference sequence). The CDR3 nucleotides are TGTGCCAGCAGCCCCGGGACAGCGAACACTGAAGCTTTCTTT. It specifies CASSPGTANTEAFF.